This T cell receptor (beta chain) was documented in a study of identifying expanded T cells in peripheral blood. Study results and limitations: Approximately 1.2 clones differed between technical replicates, versus about 17 and 20 over time. Variance in clone template counts between approximately two-week samples significantly increased with total template count across all healthy donors.

Clones were read by immunoSEQ multiplex PCR, and TCRdb kept only the in-frame ones, dropping some. The data show about 90,000 clones, roughly 81% seen once. As concerns this clone: Its antigen is not identified.

During the collection period, no donor immune events like infections were recorded. CDR3 length: 13 amino acids. Trimming took off 3 bases at V and 0 bases at J, with 6 bases between the two ends. Germline V gene data show CDR1 as SGDLS and CDR2 as YYNGEE. The chain joins TRBV9 to TRBJ1-1; possibly TRBD1 for D (5 bases). The TCR sequence derives from a person aged 18 to 70 in good health. Sample: blood. CDR3 region: CASSGGVNTEAFF. The CDR3 nucleotides read TGTGCCAGCAGCGGGGGGGTGAACACTGAAGCTTTCTTT.